At least ten counts were recorded for the clone carrying this T cell receptor beta chain. The data were taken from a study of blood T cells in healthy people across ages. Primers used in a second PCR of about 6 to 11 cycles were a sample-barcoded 5' primer and a J-beta primer mix. TCRdb called the 5' RACE reads again in MiXCR, with one record for every CDR3 protein. The sample lists about 1.6 million distinct CDR3 sequences, around 35% occurring once. Germline V gene lookup returns CDR1 SGHRS and CDR2 YFSETQ. This CDR3 is built from 16 residues. Trimming took 4 bases from V and 0 from J, leaving 15 bases between them.

This TCR was sampled from a woman aged 25 to 45 in good health. The rearrangement joins TRBV5-1 to TRBJ2-3; D is perhaps TRBD1 (6 bases). The sequenced material came from blood. The CDR3 here is CASSTGPQGSTDTQYF. CDR3 DNA: TGCGCCAGCAGCACCGGGCCACAGGGCAGCACAGATACGCAGTATTTT.